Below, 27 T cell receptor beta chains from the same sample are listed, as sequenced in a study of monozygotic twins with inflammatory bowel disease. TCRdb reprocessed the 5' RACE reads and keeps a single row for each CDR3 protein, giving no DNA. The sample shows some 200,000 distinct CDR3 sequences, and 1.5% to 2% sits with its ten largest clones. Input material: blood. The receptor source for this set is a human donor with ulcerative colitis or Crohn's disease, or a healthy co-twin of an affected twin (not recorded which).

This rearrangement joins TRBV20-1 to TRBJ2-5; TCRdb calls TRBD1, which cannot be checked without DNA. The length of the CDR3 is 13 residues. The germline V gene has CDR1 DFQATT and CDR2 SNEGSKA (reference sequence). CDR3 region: CSARRGQQETQYF.

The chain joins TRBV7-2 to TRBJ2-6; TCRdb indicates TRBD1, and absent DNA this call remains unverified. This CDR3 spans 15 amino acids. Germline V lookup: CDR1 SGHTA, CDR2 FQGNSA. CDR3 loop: CASSLTASGANVLTF.

This CDR3 reads CSVKGQMNTEAFF. The genes are TRBV29-1 and TRBJ1-1; without DNA, the TCRdb call of TRBD1 cannot be checked. Germline assignment: CDR1 SQVTM and CDR2 ANQGSEA. The CDR3 covers 13 residues.

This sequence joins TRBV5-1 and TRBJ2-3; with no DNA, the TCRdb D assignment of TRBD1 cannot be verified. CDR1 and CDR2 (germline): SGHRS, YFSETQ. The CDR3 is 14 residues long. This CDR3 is CASSFQQGADTQYF. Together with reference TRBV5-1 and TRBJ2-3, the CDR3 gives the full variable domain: KAGVTQTPRYLIKTRGQQVTLSCSPISGHRSVSWYQQTPGQGLQFLFEYFSETQRNKGNFPGRFSGRQFSNSRSEMNVSTLELGDSALYLCASSFQQGADTQYFGPGTRLTVL.

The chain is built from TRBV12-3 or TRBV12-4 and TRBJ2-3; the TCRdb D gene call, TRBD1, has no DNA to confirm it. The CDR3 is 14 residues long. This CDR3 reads CASSLTVPTDTQYF.

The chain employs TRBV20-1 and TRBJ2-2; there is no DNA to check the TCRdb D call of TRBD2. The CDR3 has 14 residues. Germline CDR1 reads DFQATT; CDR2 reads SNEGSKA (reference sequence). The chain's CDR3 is CSATRDSSFGELFF.

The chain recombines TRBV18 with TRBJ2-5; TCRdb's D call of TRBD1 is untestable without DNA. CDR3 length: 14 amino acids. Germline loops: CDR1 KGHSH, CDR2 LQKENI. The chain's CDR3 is CASSVRQAQETQYF.

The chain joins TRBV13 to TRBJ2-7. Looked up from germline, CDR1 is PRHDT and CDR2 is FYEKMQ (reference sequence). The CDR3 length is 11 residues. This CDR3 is CASSLGPEQYF.

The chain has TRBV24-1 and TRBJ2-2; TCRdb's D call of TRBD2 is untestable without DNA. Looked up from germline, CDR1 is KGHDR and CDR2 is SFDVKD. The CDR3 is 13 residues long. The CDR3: CASEGANTGELFF.

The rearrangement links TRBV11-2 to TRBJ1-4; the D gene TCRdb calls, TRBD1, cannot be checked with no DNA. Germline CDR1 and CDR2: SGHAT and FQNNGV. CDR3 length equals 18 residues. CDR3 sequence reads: CASSLRRDSFSTNEKLFF.

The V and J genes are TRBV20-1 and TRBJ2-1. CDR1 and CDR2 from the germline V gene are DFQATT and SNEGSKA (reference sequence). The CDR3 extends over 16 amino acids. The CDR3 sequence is CSARQVAARSYNEQFF.

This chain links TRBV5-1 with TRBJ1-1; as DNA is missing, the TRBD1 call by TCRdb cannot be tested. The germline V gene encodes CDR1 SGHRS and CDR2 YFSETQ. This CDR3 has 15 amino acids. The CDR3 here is CASSLKDLCVVEAFF.

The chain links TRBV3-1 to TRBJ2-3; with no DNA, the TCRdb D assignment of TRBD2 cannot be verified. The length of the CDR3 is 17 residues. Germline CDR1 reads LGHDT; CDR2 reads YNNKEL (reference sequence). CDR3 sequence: CASSLNTGLAPTDTQYF.

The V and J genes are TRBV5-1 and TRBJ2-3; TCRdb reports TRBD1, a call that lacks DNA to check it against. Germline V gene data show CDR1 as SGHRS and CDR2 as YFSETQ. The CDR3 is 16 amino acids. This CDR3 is CASSLATGSGTDTQYF.

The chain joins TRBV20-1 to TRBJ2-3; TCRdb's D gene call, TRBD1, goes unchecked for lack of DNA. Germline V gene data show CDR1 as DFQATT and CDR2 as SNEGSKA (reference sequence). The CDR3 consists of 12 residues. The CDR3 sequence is CGGGGQGDTQYF.

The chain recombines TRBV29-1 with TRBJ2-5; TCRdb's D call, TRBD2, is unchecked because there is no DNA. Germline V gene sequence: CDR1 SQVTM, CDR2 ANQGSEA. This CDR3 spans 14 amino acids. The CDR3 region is CSVAELGIQETQYF.

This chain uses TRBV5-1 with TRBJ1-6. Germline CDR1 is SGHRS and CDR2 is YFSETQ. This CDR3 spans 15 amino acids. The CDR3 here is CASSLEATSGSPLHF.

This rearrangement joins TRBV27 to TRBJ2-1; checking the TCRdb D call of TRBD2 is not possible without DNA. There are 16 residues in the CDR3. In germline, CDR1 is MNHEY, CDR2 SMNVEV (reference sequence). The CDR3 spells CTSVRTAGSSYNEQFF.

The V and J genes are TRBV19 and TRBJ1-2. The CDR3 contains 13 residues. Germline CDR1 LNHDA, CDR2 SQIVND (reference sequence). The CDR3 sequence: CASSLGPNYGYTF.

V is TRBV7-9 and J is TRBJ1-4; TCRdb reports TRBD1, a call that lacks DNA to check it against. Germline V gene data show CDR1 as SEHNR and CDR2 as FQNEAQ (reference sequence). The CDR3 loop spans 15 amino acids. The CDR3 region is CASSLGQGYNEKLFF. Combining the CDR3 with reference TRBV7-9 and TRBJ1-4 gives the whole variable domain DTGVSQNPRHKITKRGQNVTFRCDPISEHNRLYWYRQTLGQGPEFLTYFQNEAQLEKSRLLSDRFSAERPKGSFSTLEIQRTEQGDSAMYLCASSLGQGYNEKLFFGSGTQLSVL.

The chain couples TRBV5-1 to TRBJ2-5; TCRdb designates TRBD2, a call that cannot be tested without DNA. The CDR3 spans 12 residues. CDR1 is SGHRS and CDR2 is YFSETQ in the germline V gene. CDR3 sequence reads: CASRGLIETQYF.

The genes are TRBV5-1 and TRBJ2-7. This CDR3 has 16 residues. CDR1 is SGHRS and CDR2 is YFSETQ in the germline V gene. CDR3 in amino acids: CASSFIPTYTSYEQYF. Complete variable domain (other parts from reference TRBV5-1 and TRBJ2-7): KAGVTQTPRYLIKTRGQQVTLSCSPISGHRSVSWYQQTPGQGLQFLFEYFSETQRNKGNFPGRFSGRQFSNSRSEMNVSTLELGDSALYLCASSFIPTYTSYEQYFGPGTRLTVT.

The CDR3 reads CASSLEWGSEQYF. The chain has TRBV11-2 and TRBJ2-7. Germline CDR1 SGHAT, CDR2 FQNNGV. The CDR3 sequence is 13 residues long.

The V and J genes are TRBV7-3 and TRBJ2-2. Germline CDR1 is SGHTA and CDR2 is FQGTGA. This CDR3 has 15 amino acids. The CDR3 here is CASSPYTDGTGELFF.

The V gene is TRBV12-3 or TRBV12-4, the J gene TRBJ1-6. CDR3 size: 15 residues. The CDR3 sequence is CASSPEGVRRSPLHF.

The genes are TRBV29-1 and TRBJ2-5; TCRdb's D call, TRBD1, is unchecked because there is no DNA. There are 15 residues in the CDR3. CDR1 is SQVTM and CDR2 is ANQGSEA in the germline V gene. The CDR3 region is CSVDNSVQGAETQYF.

This CDR3 is CASSSGPGGTEQFF. This chain joins TRBV5-1 and TRBJ2-1; TCRdb designates TRBD1, a call that cannot be tested without DNA. The CDR3 totals 14 residues. CDR1 and CDR2 from the germline V gene are SGHRS and YFSETQ. The entire variable domain, with the rest obtained from reference TRBV5-1 and TRBJ2-1, is as follows: KAGVTQTPRYLIKTRGQQVTLSCSPISGHRSVSWYQQTPGQGLQFLFEYFSETQRNKGNFPGRFSGRQFSNSRSEMNVSTLELGDSALYLCASSSGPGGTEQFFGPGTRLTVL.